Below, one TCR beta chain is given with its context. Germline V gives CDR1 LGHNT, CDR2 FRNRAP. This CDR3 is 13 amino acids long. Trimming pared 1 base from V and 7 bases from J, leaving 10 bases between. This specimen belongs to a study of technical replicates of blood from a handful of donors. Produced via immunoSEQ multiplex PCR; TCRdb's table is partial and in-frame only. The data hold roughly 48,000 clones, with approximately 90% observed a single time. This chain uses TRBV12-5 with TRBJ1-2; D ambiguous. The TCR originated in a human donor in good health. Some clones in this sample may be carry-over from other donors' samples. Sequenced material: PBMCs. The DNA for the CDR3 is TGTGCTAGTGGTTTGGAGGTGAGAGGTGGCTACACCTTC. This sequence encodes CASGLEVRGGYTF.